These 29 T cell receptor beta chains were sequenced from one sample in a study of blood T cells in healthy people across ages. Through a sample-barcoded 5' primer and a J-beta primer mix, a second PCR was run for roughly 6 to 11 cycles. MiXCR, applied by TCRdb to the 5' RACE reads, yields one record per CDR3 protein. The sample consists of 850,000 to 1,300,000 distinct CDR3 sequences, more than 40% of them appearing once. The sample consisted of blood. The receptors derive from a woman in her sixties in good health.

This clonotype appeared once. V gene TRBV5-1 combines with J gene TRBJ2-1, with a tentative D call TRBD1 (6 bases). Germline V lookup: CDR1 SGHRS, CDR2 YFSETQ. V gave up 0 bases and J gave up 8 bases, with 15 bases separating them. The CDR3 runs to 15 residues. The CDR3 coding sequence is TGCGCCAGCAGCTTGGAACAGGGATATAGCGATGAGCAGTTCTTC. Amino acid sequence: CASSLEQGYSDEQFF.

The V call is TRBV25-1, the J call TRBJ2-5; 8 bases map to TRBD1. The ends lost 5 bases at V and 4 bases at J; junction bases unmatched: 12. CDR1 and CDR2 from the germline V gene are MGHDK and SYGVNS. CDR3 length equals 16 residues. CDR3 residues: CASSSDRGRFGETQYF. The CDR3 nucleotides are TGTGCCAGCAGTTCCGACAGGGGCAGGTTCGGAGAGACCCAGTACTTC.

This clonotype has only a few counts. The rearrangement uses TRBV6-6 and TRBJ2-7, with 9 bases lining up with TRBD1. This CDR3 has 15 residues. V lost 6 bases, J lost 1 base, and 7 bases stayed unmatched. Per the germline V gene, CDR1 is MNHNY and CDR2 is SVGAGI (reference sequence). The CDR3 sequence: CASRLPGQGSYEQYF. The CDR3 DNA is TGTGCCAGCAGACTACCGGGACAGGGATCCTACGAGCAGTACTTC.

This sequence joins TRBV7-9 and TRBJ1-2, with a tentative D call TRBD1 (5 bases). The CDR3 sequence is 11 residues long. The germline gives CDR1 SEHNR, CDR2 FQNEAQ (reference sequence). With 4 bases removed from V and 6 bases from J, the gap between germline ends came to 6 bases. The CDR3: CASSWGDGYTF. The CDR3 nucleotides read TGTGCCAGCAGCTGGGGGGATGGCTACACCTTC.

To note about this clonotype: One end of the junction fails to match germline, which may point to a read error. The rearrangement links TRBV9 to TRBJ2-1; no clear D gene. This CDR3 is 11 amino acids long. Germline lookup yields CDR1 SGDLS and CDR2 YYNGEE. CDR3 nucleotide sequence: TGTGCCTCCGACGGTGGGAATGAGCGGTTCTTC. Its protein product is CASDGGNERFF.

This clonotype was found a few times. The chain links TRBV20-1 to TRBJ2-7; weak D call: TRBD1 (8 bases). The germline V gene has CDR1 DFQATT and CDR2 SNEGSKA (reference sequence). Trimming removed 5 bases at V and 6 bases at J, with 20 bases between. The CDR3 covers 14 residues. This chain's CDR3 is CSAGRGQGASEQYF. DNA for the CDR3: TGCAGTGCTGGGAGGGGGCAGGGGGCTAGCGAGCAGTACTTC.

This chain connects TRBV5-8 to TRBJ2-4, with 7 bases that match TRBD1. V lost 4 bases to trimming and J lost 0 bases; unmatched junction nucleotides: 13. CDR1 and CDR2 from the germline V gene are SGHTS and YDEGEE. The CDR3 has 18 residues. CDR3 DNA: TGTGCCAGCAGCCGGGACAGCACACAATTCCTAGCCAAAAACATTCAGTACTTC. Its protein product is CASSRDSTQFLAKNIQYF.

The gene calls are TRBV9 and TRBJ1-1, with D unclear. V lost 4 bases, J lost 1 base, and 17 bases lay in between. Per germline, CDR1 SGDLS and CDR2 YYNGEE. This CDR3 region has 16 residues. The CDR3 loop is CASSRTSKLWNTEAFF. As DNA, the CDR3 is TGTGCCAGCAGCCGGACCTCCAAACTTTGGAACACTGAAGCTTTCTTT.

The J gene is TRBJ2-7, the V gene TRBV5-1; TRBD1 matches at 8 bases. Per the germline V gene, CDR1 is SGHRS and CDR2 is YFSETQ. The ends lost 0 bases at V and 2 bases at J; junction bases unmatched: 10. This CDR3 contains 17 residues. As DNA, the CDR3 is TGCGCCAGCAGCTTGGCCGTACAGGGGGTGGTTCCCTACGAGCAGTACTTC. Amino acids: CASSLAVQGVVPYEQYF.

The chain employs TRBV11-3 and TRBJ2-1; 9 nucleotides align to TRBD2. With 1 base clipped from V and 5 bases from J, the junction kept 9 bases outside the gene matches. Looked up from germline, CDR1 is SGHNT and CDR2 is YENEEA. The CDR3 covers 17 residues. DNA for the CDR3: TGTGCCAGCAGCTTAGGGCTAGCGGGGTTCGCACACAATGAGCAGTTCTTC. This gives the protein CASSLGLAGFAHNEQFF.

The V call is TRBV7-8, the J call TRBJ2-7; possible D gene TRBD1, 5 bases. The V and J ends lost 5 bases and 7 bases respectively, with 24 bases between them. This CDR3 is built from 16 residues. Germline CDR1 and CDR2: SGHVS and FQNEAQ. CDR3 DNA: TGTGCCAGCAGCCACCCAACCGACAGAGTCGGCAATGAGCAGTACTTC. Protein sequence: CASSHPTDRVGNEQYF.

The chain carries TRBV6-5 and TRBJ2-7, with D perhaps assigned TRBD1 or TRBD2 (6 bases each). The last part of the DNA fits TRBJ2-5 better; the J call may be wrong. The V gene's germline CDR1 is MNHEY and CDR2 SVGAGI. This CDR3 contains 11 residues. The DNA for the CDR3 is TGTGCCACACGGGGGCATGAGACCCAGTACTTC. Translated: CATRGHETQYF.

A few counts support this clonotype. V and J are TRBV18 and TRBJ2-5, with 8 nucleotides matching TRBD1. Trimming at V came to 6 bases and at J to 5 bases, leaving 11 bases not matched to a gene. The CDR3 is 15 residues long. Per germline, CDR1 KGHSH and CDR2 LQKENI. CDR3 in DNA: TGTGCCAGCTCTACTACAGGGGGGTCTAAGGAGACCCAGTACTTC. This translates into CASSTTGGSKETQYF.

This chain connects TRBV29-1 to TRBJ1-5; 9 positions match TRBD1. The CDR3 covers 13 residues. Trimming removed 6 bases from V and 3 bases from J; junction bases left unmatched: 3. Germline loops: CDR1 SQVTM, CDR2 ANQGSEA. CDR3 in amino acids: CSVGTGTNQPQHF. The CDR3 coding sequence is TGCAGCGTGGGGACAGGGACCAATCAGCCCCAGCATTTT. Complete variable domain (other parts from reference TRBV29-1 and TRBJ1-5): SAVISQKPSRDICQRGTSLTIQCQVDSQVTMMFWYRQQPGQSLTLIATANQGSEATYESGFVIDKFPISRPNLTFSTLTVSNMSPEDSSIYLCSVGTGTNQPQHFGDGTRLSIL.

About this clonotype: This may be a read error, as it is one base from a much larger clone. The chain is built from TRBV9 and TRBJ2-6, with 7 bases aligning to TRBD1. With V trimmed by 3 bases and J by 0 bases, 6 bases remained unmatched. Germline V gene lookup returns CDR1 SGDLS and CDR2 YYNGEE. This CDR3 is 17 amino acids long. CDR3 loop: CASSGGHRGSGANVLTF. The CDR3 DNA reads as TGTGCCAGCAGCGGGGGGCACAGGGGCTCTGGGGCCAACGTCCTGACTTTC.

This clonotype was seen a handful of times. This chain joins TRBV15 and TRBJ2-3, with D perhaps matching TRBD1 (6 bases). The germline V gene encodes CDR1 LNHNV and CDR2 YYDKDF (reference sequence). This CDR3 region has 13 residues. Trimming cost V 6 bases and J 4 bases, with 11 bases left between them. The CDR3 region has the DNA TGTGCCACCAGGGCAGGGGTCGCAGATACGCAGTATTTT. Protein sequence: CATRAGVADTQYF.

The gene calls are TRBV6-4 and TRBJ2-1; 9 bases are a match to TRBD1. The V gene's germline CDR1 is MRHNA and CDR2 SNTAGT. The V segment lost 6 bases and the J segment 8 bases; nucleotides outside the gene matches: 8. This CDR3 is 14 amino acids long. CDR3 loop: CASRGTGLVDEQFF. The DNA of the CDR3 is TGTGCCAGCAGAGGGACAGGGTTGGTCGATGAGCAGTTCTTC.

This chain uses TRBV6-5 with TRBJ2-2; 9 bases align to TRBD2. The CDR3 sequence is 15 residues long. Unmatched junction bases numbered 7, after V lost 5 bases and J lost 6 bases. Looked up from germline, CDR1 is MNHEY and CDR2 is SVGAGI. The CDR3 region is CASSRGTSFPGELFF. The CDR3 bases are TGTGCCAGCAGTAGAGGGACTAGCTTCCCCGGGGAGCTGTTTTTT.

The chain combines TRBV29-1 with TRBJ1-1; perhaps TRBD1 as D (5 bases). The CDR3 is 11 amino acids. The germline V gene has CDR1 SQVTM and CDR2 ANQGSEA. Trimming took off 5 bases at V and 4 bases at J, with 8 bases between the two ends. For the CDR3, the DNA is TGCAGCGTTTCAGGGACCACTGAAGCTTTCTTT. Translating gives CSVSGTTEAFF.

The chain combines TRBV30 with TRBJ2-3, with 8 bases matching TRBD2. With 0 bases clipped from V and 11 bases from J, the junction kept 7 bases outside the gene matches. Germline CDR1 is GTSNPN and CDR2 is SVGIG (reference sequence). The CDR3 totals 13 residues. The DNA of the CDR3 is TGTGCCTGGAGTGTAACAGCGGGAGCTGTGCAGTATTTT. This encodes CAWSVTAGAVQYF.

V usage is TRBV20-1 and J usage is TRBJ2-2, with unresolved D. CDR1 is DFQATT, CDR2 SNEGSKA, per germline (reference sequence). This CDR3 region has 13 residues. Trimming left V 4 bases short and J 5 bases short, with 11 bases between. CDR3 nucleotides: TGCAGTGCTACAACCGCAGCAACCGGGGAGCTGTTTTTT. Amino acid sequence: CSATTAATGELFF.

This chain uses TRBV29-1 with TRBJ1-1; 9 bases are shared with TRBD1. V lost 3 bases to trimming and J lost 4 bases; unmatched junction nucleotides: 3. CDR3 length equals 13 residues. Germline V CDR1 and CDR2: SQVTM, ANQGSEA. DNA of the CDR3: TGCAGCGTTGAGTCGGACAGGGGCACTGAAGCTTTCTTT. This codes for CSVESDRGTEAFF.

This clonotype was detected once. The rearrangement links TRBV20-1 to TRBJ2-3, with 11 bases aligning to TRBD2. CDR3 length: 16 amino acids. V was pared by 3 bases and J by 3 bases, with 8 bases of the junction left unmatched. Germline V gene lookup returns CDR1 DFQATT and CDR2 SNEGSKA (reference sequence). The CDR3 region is CSASYTSGSTTDTQYF. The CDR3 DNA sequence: TGCAGTGCTAGCTACACTAGCGGGAGTACTACAGATACGCAGTATTTT.

Here the CDR3 reads CSARDALANWEQYF. The DNA for the CDR3 is TGCAGTGCTAGAGATGCCCTAGCAAATTGGGAGCAGTACTTC. The chain combines TRBV20-1 with TRBJ2-5; possibly TRBD2 for D (5 bases). The CDR3 is made up of 14 amino acids. CDR1 and CDR2 (germline): DFQATT, SNEGSKA (reference sequence). V was clipped by 0 bases and J by 11 bases, with 19 bases between them.

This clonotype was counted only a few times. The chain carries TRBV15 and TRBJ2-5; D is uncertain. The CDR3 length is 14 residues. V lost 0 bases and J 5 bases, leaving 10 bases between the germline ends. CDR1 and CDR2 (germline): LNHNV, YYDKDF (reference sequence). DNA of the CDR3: TGTGCCACCAGCAGAGAAAAGGAGTTGGAGACCCAGTACTTC. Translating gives CATSREKELETQYF.

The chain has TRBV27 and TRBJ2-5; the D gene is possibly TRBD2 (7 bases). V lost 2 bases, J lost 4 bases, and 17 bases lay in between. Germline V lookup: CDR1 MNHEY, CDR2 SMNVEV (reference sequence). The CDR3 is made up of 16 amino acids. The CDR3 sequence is CASSLRGRARLETQYF. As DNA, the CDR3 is TGTGCCAGCAGTTTAAGGGGGAGGGCCCGTTTAGAGACCCAGTACTTC.

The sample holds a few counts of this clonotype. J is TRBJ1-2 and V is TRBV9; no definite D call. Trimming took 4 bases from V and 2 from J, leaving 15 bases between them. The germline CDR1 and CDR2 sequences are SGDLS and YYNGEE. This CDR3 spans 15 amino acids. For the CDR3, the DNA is TGTGCCAGCAGCCCAAACCAGAGAGCGAACTATGGCTACACCTTC. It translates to CASSPNQRANYGYTF. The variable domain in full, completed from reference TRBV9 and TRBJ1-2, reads DSGVTQTPKHLITATGQRVTLRCSPRSGDLSVYWYQQSLDQGLQFLIQYYNGEERAKGNILERFSAQQFPDLHSELNLSSLELGDSALYFCASSPNQRANYGYTFGSGTRLTVV.

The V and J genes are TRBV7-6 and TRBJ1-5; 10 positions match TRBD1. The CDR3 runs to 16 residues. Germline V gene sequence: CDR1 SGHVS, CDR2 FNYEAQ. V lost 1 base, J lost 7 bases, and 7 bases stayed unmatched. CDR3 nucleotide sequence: TGTGCCAGCAGCTTAGGGGCGGGACAGGGGCGACAGCCCCAGCATTTT. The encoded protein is CASSLGAGQGRQPQHF. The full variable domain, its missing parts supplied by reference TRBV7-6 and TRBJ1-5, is GAGVSQSPRYKVTKRGQDVALRCDPISGHVSLYWYRQALGQGPEFLTYFNYEAQQDKSGLPNDRFSAERPEGSISTLTIQRTEQRDSAMYRCASSLGAGQGRQPQHFGDGTRLSIL.

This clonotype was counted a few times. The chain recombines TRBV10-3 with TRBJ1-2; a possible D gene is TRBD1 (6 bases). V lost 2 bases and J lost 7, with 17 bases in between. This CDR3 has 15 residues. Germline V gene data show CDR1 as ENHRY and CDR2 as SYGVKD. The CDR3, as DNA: TGTGCCATCAGTGAGCTCCAACAGGGATTGGGTGGCTACACCTTC. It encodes CAISELQQGLGGYTF.